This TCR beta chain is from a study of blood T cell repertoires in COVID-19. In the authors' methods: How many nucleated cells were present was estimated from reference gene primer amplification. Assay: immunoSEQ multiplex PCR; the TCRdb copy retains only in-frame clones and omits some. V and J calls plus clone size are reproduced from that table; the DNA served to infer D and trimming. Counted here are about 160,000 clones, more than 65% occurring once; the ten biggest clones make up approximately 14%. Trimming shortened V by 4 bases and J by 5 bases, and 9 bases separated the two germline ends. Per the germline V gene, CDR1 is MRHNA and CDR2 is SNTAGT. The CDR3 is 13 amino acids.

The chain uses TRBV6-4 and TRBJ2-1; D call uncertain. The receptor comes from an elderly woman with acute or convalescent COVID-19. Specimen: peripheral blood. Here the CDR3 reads CASSVERHNEQFF. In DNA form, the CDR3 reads TGTGCCAGCAGTGTGGAGCGCCACAATGAGCAGTTCTTC.